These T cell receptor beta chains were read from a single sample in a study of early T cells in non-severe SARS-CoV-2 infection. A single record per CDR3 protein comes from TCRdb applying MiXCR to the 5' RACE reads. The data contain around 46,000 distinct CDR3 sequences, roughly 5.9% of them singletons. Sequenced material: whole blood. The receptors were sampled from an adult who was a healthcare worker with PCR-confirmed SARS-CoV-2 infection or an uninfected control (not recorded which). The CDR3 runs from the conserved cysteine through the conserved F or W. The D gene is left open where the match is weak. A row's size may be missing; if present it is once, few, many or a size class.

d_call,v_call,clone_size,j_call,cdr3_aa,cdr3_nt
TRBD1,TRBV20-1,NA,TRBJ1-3,CSALDRVTGNTIYF,TGCAGTGCGCTTGACAGGGTAACGGGAAACACCATATATTTT
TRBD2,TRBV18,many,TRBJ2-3,CASSPLLAGTGTSTDTQYF,TGTGCCAGCTCACCACTACTAGCGGGAACGGGGACCTCCACAGATACGCAGTATTTT
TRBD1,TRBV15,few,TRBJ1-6,CATSTAGGGQGDSPLHF,TGTGCCACCAGCACCGCGGGTGGCGGACAGGGAGATTCACCCCTCCACTTT
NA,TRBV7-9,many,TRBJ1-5,CASSPAGRYDQPQHF,TGTGCCAGCAGCCCAGCGGGGCGTTACGATCAGCCCCAGCATTTT
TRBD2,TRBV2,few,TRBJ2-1,CASRAGGTYNEQFF,TGTGCCAGCAGAGCGGGGGGCACTTACAATGAGCAGTTCTTC
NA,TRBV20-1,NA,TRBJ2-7,CSAPSGATSSYEQYF,TGCAGTGCCCCGTCCGGGGCTACGAGCTCCTACGAGCAGTACTTC
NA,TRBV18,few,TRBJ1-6,CASSPGADNSPLHF,TGTGCCAGCTCACCGGGAGCCGATAATTCACCCCTCCACTTT
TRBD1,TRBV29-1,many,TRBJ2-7,CSVDRGQGYEQYF,TGCAGCGTTGATCGGGGACAGGGCTACGAGCAGTACTTC
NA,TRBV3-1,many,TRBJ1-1,CASSQRGRDAFF,TGTGCCAGCAGCCAACGGGGCAGGGATGCTTTCTTT
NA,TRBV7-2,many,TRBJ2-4,CASSLVESIAKNIQYF,TGTGCCAGCAGCTTAGTCGAATCAATAGCCAAAAACATTCAGTACTTC
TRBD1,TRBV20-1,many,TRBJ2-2,CSANRQGAVTGELFF,TGCAGTGCAAACCGACAGGGGGCGGTAACCGGGGAGCTGTTTTTT
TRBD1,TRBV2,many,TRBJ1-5,CASRGDRGSNQPQHF,TGTGCCAGCAGGGGGGACAGGGGCAGCAATCAGCCCCAGCATTTT
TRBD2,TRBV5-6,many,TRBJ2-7,CASSPGLAGGLVYEQYF,TGTGCCAGCAGCCCGGGACTAGCGGGAGGCTTGGTGTACGAGCAGTACTTC
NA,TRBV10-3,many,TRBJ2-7,CAIRVDYEQYF,TGTGCCATCAGGGTAGACTACGAGCAGTACTTC
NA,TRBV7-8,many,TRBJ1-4,CASSSMGALEKLFF,TGTGCCAGCAGCTCAATGGGGGCCTTAGAAAAACTGTTTTTT
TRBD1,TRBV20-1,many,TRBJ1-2,CSASSDSLGQGNYGYTF,TGCAGTGCTAGTTCGGATTCTCTAGGACAGGGGAATTATGGCTACACCTTC
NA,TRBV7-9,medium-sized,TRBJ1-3,CASSPAGGSGLRNTIYF,TGTGCCAGCAGCCCAGCGGGAGGATCTGGGTTGAGAAACACCATATATTTT
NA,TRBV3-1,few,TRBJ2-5,CASSPRVGKETQYF,TGTGCCAGCAGCCCCCGAGTGGGTAAAGAGACCCAGTACTTC
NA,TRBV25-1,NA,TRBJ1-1,CASSEFTEAFF,TGTGCCAGCAGTGAATTCACTGAAGCTTTCTTT
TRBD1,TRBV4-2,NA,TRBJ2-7,CASSPRDRTSEQYF,TGTGCCAGCAGCCCCCGGGACAGGACGAGCGAGCAGTACTTC
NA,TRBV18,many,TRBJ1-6,CASSPAAGGVSPLHF,TGTGCCAGCTCACCAGCAGCGGGAGGTGTATCACCCCTCCACTTT
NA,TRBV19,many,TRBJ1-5,CASSMGRNQPQHF,TGTGCCAGTAGTATGGGGAGGAATCAGCCCCAGCATTTT
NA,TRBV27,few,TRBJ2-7,CASSLEGGLYEQYF,TGTGCCAGCAGTTTAGAGGGGGGGCTCTACGAGCAGTACTTC
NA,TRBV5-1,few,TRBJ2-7,CASRRDVSSYEQYF,TGCGCCAGCAGACGGGACGTTAGCTCCTACGAGCAGTACTTC
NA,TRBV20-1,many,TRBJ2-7,CSASSRGPTYEQYF,TGCAGTGCTAGCTCCAGGGGCCCCACCTACGAGCAGTACTTC
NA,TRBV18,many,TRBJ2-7,CASSPRLDWEQYF,TGTGCCAGCTCACCCAGGCTAGACTGGGAGCAGTACTTC
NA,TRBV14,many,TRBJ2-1,CASSLQGISYNEQFF,TGTGCCAGCAGCCTGCAGGGAATCTCCTACAATGAGCAGTTCTTC
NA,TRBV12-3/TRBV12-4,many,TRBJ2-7,CASSFGTIAGHEQYF,TGTGCCAGCAGTTTCGGGACAATTGCCGGACACGAGCAGTACTTC
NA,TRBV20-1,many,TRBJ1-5,CSAKSHGDNQPQHF,TGCAGTGCCAAGAGCCACGGAGACAATCAGCCCCAGCATTTT
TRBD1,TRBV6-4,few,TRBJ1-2,CASSPARGDYGYTF,TGTGCCAGCAGTCCCGCCAGGGGGGACTATGGCTACACCTTC
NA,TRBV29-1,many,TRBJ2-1,CSVLSDEQFF,TGCAGCGTCCTGAGTGATGAGCAGTTCTTC
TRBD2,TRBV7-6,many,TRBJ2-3,CASSSGTSGRADTQYF,TGTGCCAGCAGCTCAGGGACTAGCGGGAGAGCAGATACGCAGTATTTT
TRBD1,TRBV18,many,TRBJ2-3,CASSPPKRQGAEDTQYF,TGTGCCAGCTCACCCCCGAAAAGACAGGGAGCTGAAGATACGCAGTATTTT
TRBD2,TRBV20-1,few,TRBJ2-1,CSARGGVGTSGRNEQFF,TGCAGTGCTAGGGGTGGGGTAGGGACTAGCGGGAGAAATGAGCAGTTCTTC
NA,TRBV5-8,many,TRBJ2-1,CASSLQGRSYNEQFF,TGTGCCAGCAGCTTGCAGGGGAGGTCCTACAATGAGCAGTTCTTC
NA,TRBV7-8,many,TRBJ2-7,CASSSGLGGNYEQYF,TGTGCCAGCAGCTCCGGGTTGGGGGGTAACTACGAGCAGTACTTC
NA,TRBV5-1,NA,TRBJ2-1,CASSFLTENEQFF,TGCGCCAGCAGCTTCCTAACGGAGAATGAGCAGTTCTTC
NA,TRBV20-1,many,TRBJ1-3,CSAIGDEPRSAIYF,TGCAGTGCTATAGGGGATGAGCCGAGGAGTGCCATATATTTT
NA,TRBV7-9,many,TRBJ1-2,CASSLATGGNGGYTF,TGTGCCAGCAGCTTAGCCACCGGAGGAAACGGGGGCTACACCTTC
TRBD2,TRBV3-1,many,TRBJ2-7,CASSQGFSGRPSYEQYF,TGTGCCAGCAGCCAAGGCTTTAGCGGGAGGCCCTCCTACGAGCAGTACTTC
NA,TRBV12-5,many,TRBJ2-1,CASGLVTSSSYNEQFF,TGTGCTAGTGGTTTGGTCACCTCGAGCTCCTACAATGAGCAGTTCTTC
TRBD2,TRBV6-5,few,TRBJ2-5,CASSPGLATQETQYF,TGTGCCAGCAGCCCGGGACTAGCGACTCAAGAGACCCAGTACTTC
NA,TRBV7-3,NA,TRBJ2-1,CASSESLGNYGNEQFF,TGTGCCAGCAGCGAAAGTCTTGGGAATTACGGGAATGAGCAGTTCTTC
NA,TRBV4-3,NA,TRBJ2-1,CASSLRPVSYNEQFF,TGCGCCAGCAGCCTTCGTCCCGTGTCCTACAATGAGCAGTTCTTC
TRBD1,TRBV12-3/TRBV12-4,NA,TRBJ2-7,CASSSTGTGADEQYF,TGTGCCAGCAGTTCCACCGGGACAGGGGCGGACGAGCAGTACTTC
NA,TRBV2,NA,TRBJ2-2,CASSYLRDMDTGELFF,TGTGCCAGCAGTTATCTTCGGGATATGGACACCGGGGAGCTGTTTTTT
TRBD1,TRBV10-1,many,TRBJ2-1,CASSPRTGALEQFF,TGCGCCAGCAGCCCGAGGACAGGGGCCCTCGAGCAGTTCTTC
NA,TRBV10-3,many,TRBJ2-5,CAISESGAAQETQYF,TGTGCCATCAGTGAGTCAGGGGCAGCCCAAGAGACCCAGTACTTC
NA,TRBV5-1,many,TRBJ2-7,CASSLESGSNYEQYF,TGCGCCAGCAGCTTAGAGTCGGGCTCCAACTACGAGCAGTACTTC
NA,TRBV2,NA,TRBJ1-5,CASSREGTPNQPQHF,TGTGCCAGCAGTAGGGAGGGGACACCCAATCAGCCCCAGCATTTT
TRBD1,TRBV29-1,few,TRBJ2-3,CSAGQGVGTDTQYF,TGCAGCGCCGGACAGGGGGTGGGAACAGATACGCAGTATTTT
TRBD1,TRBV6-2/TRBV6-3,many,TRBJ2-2,CASTPGTGDTGELFF,TGTGCCAGCACCCCTGGGACAGGGGACACCGGGGAGCTGTTTTTT
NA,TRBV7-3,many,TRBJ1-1,CASSLPKKMNTEAFF,TGTGCCAGCAGCCTACCCAAGAAGATGAACACTGAAGCTTTCTTT
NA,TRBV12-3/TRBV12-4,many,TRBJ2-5,CASSGEQTHETQYF,TGTGCCAGCAGTGGCGAACAAACCCATGAGACCCAGTACTTC
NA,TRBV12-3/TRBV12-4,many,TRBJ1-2,CASSPSDKNYGYTF,TGTGCCAGCAGTCCTTCGGACAAGAACTATGGCTACACCTTC
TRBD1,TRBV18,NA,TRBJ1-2,CASSPGQDFYGYTF,TGTGCCAGCTCACCTGGACAGGACTTTTATGGCTACACCTTC
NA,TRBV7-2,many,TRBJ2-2,CASSLGTIDTGELFF,TGTGCCAGCAGCTTAGGGACTATCGACACCGGGGAGCTGTTTTTT